The rows below give T cell receptor beta chains drawn from one sample of a study of blood T cell repertoires in COVID-19. The data were produced by immunoSEQ multiplex PCR, yet TCRdb's version contains in-frame clones alone and is incomplete. The data show about 290,000 clones, 85% to 90% seen once. Sequences were obtained from peripheral blood. The source is a young woman with COVID-19, enrolled during active disease. CDR3s include the opening cysteine and the closing phenylalanine or tryptophan. A D gene is named only where the DNA matches it firmly. Clone size is not always given. Where it is, it says once, few, many or a class for expanded clones.

V	D	size	J	CDR3	DNA
TRBV13	TRBD2	-	TRBJ2-5	CASSLGLRLAVGETQYF	TGTGCCAGCAGCTTAGGCCTGCGACTAGCCGTCGGGGAGACCCAGTACTTC
TRBV13	-	-	TRBJ2-7	CASGDSGTEEQYF	TGTGCCAGCGGGGACTCGGGAACGGAAGAGCAGTACTTC
TRBV5-1	-	-	TRBJ1-1	CASSRGGNTEAFF	TGCGCCAGCAGCCGAGGGGGGAACACTGAAGCTTTCTTT
TRBV4-1	TRBD1	once	TRBJ1-5	CASSHITGQGFQPQHF	TGCGCCAGCAGCCACATTACGGGACAGGGGTTTCAGCCCCAGCATTTT
TRBV6-5	TRBD1	-	TRBJ2-5	CASSILQGFGETQYF	TGTGCCAGCAGTATATTACAGGGGTTCGGGGAGACCCAGTACTTC
TRBV28	-	-	TRBJ2-1	CASRAAGYVGEQFF	TGTGCCAGCAGGGCGGCGGGATACGTAGGTGAGCAGTTCTTC
TRBV2	TRBD1	-	TRBJ2-7	CASERTGGSYEQYF	TGTGCCAGCGAAAGGACAGGGGGCTCCTACGAGCAGTACTTC
TRBV7-9	-	-	TRBJ1-6	CASSLVGQGLINSPLHF	TGTGCCAGCAGCTTAGTGGGTCAGGGTTTAATTAATTCACCCCTCCACTTT
TRBV27	-	-	TRBJ1-2	CASSPQVDYGYTF	TGTGCCAGCAGTCCACAAGTGGACTATGGCTACACCTTC
TRBV30	-	-	TRBJ1-5	CAWSSGGYQPQHF	TGTGCCTGGAGTTCGGGGGGGTATCAGCCCCAGCATTTT
TRBV5-6	-	-	TRBJ2-1	CASSFSLAHNEQFF	TGTGCCAGCAGCTTCTCTCTAGCGCACAATGAGCAGTTCTTC
TRBV7-6	-	-	TRBJ1-5	CASSSNGGGIGNQPQHF	TGTGCCAGCAGCTCCAATGGGGGGGGTATTGGCAATCAGCCCCAGCATTTT
TRBV11-3	-	-	TRBJ2-1	CASSDPSMGHNEQFF	TGTGCCAGCAGCGACCCGAGTATGGGGCACAATGAGCAGTTCTTC
TRBV7-4	-	-	TRBJ1-3	CASSLAGLGGKSSGNTIYF	TGTGCCAGCAGCTTAGCGGGTTTGGGGGGAAAGAGCTCTGGAAACACCATATATTTT
TRBV2	TRBD1	once	TRBJ1-5	CASRGVQGNQPQHF	TGTGCCAGCAGAGGGGTACAGGGGAATCAGCCCCAGCATTTT
TRBV19	TRBD1	-	TRBJ1-2	CASSRQGATDLYGYTF	TGTGCCAGTAGTCGGCAGGGGGCTACGGACCTCTATGGCTACACCTTC
TRBV6-1	-	-	TRBJ1-5	CASSDPYSGSTQHF	TGTGCCAGCAGTGACCCGTATTCGGGATCGACCCAGCATTTT
TRBV3-1/TRBV3-2	TRBD2	-	TRBJ2-1	CASSYGLAGVGSYNEQFF	TGTGCCAGCAGCTACGGACTAGCGGGGGTAGGATCCTACAATGAGCAGTTCTTC
TRBV10-2	TRBD1	-	TRBJ1-5	CASRRGQGNNQPQHF	TGCGCCAGCAGGCGAGGACAGGGGAACAATCAGCCCCAGCATTTT
TRBV15	-	-	TRBJ1-2	CATSRDALLTQRGYTF	TGTGCCACCAGCAGAGATGCCCTCCTGACCCAGAGGGGCTACACCTTC
TRBV5-1	-	-	TRBJ1-4	CASSLAGELGEKLFF	TGCGCCAGCAGCTTGGCCGGGGAATTAGGCGAAAAACTGTTTTTT
TRBV6-1	TRBD2	-	TRBJ2-1	CASTLLAGGGDEQFF	TGTGCCAGCACCTTACTAGCGGGGGGTGGGGATGAGCAGTTCTTC
TRBV9	-	-	TRBJ1-1	CASSGPGIPEAFF	TGTGCCAGCAGCGGCCCAGGGATCCCTGAAGCTTTCTTT
TRBV7-9	-	-	TRBJ1-1	CASSFSYLHRSITEAFF	TGTGCCAGCAGCTTTAGCTATTTGCACCGATCGATAACTGAAGCTTTCTTT
TRBV6-5	-	-	TRBJ2-7	CASSYGLEVPYEQYF	TGTGCCAGCAGTTACGGTTTAGAGGTCCCCTACGAGCAGTACTTC